This TCR beta chain was recorded in a study of cytomegalovirus exposure and HLA in healthy donors. Study observations and caveats: The authors assumed roughly uniform sequencing depth across donors for presence/absence analyses. TCR association rates varied by HLA locus in a later analysis, with DRB1 highest and HLA-C lowest. In a later analysis, donors in an Asian-associated ancestry cluster reportedly had fewer N-insertions in productive TCRs than the cohort mean. A link between a missense DCLRE1C variant and TCR beta V- and J-gene trimming emerged from a later analysis.

Trimming took 5 bases from V and 2 from J; bases not matched to a gene: 3. This CDR3 region has 16 residues. Germline lookup yields CDR1 MDHEN and CDR2 SYDVKM. PCR was performed using 60 Vbeta and 13 Jbeta primers. Profiling relied on immunoSEQ multiplex PCR, and the TCRdb table lists in-frame clones only, not all of them. The profile shows about 50,000 clones, over 60% of them singletons. Worth noting for this clone: Its matching antigen is unknown.

This sequence joins TRBV28 and TRBJ2-1; 13 bases are shared with TRBD2. Sequencing was performed on PBMCs. The receptor comes from a woman aged 50 to 60 in good health and CMV-seronegative. The CDR3 DNA sequence: TGTGCCAGCAGTGCACTAGCGGGAGGGCCCTACAATGAGCAGTTCTTC. This translates into CASSALAGGPYNEQFF.